The 21 T cell receptor beta chains reported below all come from one sample, sequenced in a study of T cell responses to AZD1222 COVID-19 vaccine. Assay used: immunoSEQ multiplex PCR; TCRdb lists only in-frame clones, some missing. Here the sample spans some 79,000 clones, roughly 80% being singletons. This sample comprised peripheral blood, obtained 28 days after the second AZD1222 dose. The receptors derive from an adult who received the AZD1222 COVID-19 vaccine.

The CDR3 bases are TGCGCCAGCAGCTTGCAGACGGTTAAGAACACTGAAGCTTTCTTT. This sequence encodes CASSLQTVKNTEAFF. The chain couples TRBV5-1 to TRBJ1-1; the D is unclear. Germline CDR1 SGHRS, CDR2 YFSETQ. This CDR3 is built from 15 residues. V gave up 1 base and J gave up 1 base, with 11 bases separating them.

This clone was observed once. The chain joins TRBV29-1 to TRBJ1-1; the D is unclear. The germline V and J ends were trimmed by 4 bases and 1 base, with 4 bases remaining between them. CDR1 is SQVTM, CDR2 ANQGSEA, per germline. The CDR3 extends over 11 amino acids. CDR3 protein: CSVVRNTEAFF. The CDR3 DNA sequence: TGCAGCGTTGTACGGAACACTGAAGCTTTCTTT. Full variable domain (missing parts from reference TRBV29-1 and TRBJ1-1): SAVISQKPSRDICQRGTSLTIQCQVDSQVTMMFWYRQQPGQSLTLIATANQGSEATYESGFVIDKFPISRPNLTFSTLTVSNMSPEDSSIYLCSVVRNTEAFFGQGTRLTVV.

The J gene is TRBJ2-5, the V gene TRBV19; 9 bases align to TRBD2. Germline CDR1 is LNHDA and CDR2 is SQIVND (reference sequence). The CDR3 totals 14 residues. After removal of 3 bases from V and 4 bases from J, the junction contained 3 bases not matched to a gene. The CDR3 spells CASSIGSGRETQYF. The CDR3 bases are TGTGCCAGTAGTATTGGTAGCGGGAGAGAGACCCAGTACTTC.

The chain carries TRBV5-1 and TRBJ2-1; 7 positions agree with TRBD2. V lost 4 bases and J lost 0; bases outside the gene matches: 7. Germline CDR1 SGHRS, CDR2 YFSETQ. The CDR3 contains 16 residues. This CDR3 reads CASSPGWTSSYNEQFF. Written as DNA, the CDR3 is TGCGCCAGCAGCCCAGGATGGACTAGCTCCTACAATGAGCAGTTCTTC. The whole variable domain, remainder taken from reference TRBV5-1 and TRBJ2-1, is KAGVTQTPRYLIKTRGQQVTLSCSPISGHRSVSWYQQTPGQGLQFLFEYFSETQRNKGNFPGRFSGRQFSNSRSEMNVSTLELGDSALYLCASSPGWTSSYNEQFFGPGTRLTVL.

The gene calls are TRBV24-1 and TRBJ2-7, with 8 nucleotides matching TRBD1. CDR1 is KGHDR, CDR2 SFDVKD, per germline. There are 12 residues in the CDR3. Trimming at V came to 7 bases and at J to 5 bases, leaving 3 bases not matched to a gene. The CDR3 nucleotides are TGTGCCACCAGGGACAGGGATCACGAGCAGTACTTC. Its protein product is CATRDRDHEQYF.

V and J are TRBV7-9 and TRBJ2-2, with 8 bases matching TRBD2. V gave up 1 base and J gave up 2 bases; unmatched junction bases: 3. The CDR3 runs to 16 residues. Germline V gene lookup returns CDR1 SEHNR and CDR2 FQNEAQ (reference sequence). The CDR3 DNA sequence: TGTGCCAGCAGCTTAGGAAGCGGGGGTAACACCGGGGAGCTGTTTTTT. Translation: CASSLGSGGNTGELFF.

This clone was found a few times. The gene calls are TRBV3-1 (or the pseudogene TRBV3-2) and TRBJ1-2; no firm D call. Germline assignment: CDR1 LGHDT and CDR2 YNNKEL (reference sequence). V lost 0 bases to trimming and J lost 8 bases, with 16 bases between them. This CDR3 spans 15 amino acids. The CDR3 coding sequence is TGTGCCAGCAGCCAAGATGACCGGGATTCTCAGGGCTACACCTTC. Its protein is CASSQDDRDSQGYTF.

J is TRBJ1-3 and V is TRBV6-5; maybe TRBD1 (5 bases). The CDR3 is 15 residues long. Germline V gives CDR1 MNHEY, CDR2 SVGAGI. The ends were cut back, 0 bases at V and 7 bases at J, with 13 bases in the middle. The CDR3, as DNA: TGTGCCAGCAGTTACTCATCAGGGATGTATAACACCATATATTTT. Its protein product is CASSYSSGMYNTIYF.

The gene calls are TRBV4-2 and TRBJ2-3; tentatively, D is TRBD1 (6 bases). CDR1 LGHNA and CDR2 YNFKEQ come from the germline V gene. CDR3 length: 16 amino acids. The ends were cut back, 6 bases at V and 0 bases at J, with 16 bases in the middle. The CDR3 DNA reads TGTGCCAGCAGTCTCGACCCAGGGGCTAGCACAGATACGCAGTATTTT. Translated, it gives CASSLDPGASTDTQYF.

The V and J genes are TRBV29-1 and TRBJ1-2, with D unresolved. Germline CDR1 reads SQVTM; CDR2 reads ANQGSEA. The CDR3 sequence is 12 residues long. Between the trimmed V and J ends, which lost 3 bases and 3 bases, there was a span of 8 bases. CDR3 sequence (DNA): TGCAGCGTTGAGGGAATTGACTATGGCTACACCTTC. Residues: CSVEGIDYGYTF.

The rearrangement uses TRBV28 and TRBJ2-7; D possibly corresponds to TRBD2 (7 bases). V gave up 8 bases and J gave up 3 bases, with 29 bases separating them. CDR1 is MDHEN and CDR2 is SYDVKM in the germline V gene. This CDR3 has 18 residues. The CDR3 reads CASGGGGSKKSGLYEQYF. As DNA, the CDR3 is TGTGCCAGCGGGGGGGGCGGGAGCAAAAAGAGCGGACTCTACGAGCAGTACTTC.

The chain employs TRBV7-3 and TRBJ2-2; D is perhaps TRBD1 or TRBD2 (5 bases each). The CDR3 has 15 amino acids. The germline gives CDR1 SGHTA, CDR2 FQGTGA. Trimming left V 5 bases short and J 5 bases short, with 15 bases between. For the CDR3, the DNA is TGTGCCAGCAGCCGAGGGACCCTGGGTACCGGGGAGCTGTTTTTT. It translates to CASSRGTLGTGELFF. Full variable domain (missing parts from reference TRBV7-3 and TRBJ2-2): GAGVSQTPSNKVTEKGKYVELRCDPISGHTALYWYRQSLGQGPEFLIYFQGTGAADDSGLPNDRFFAVRPEGSVSTLKIQRTERGDSAVYLCASSRGTLGTGELFFGEGSRLTVL.

This clone was observed a few times. The chain combines TRBV4-1 with TRBJ2-1, with D tentatively TRBD1 or TRBD2 (6 bases each). The V and J ends lost 0 bases and 4 bases respectively, with 10 bases between them. This CDR3 region has 15 residues. Germline CDR1 is MGHRA and CDR2 is YSYEKL. CDR3 region: CASSQDQGTYNEQFF. In DNA form, the CDR3 reads TGCGCCAGCAGCCAAGATCAGGGGACTTACAATGAGCAGTTCTTC.

This clone was picked up one time. As DNA, the CDR3 is TGTGCCAGCAGCTCCACAGATACGCAGTATTTT. This sequence encodes CASSSTDTQYF. This chain links TRBV11-2 with TRBJ2-3, with D unresolved. The CDR3 totals 11 residues. The V end lost 4 bases, the J end lost 2 bases, and 1 base lay between the germline ends. The germline V gene encodes CDR1 SGHAT and CDR2 FQNNGV. Full variable domain (outside the CDR3, taken from reference TRBV11-2 and TRBJ2-3): EAGVAQSPRYKIIEKRQSVAFWCNPISGHATLYWYQQILGQGPKLLIQFQNNGVVDDSQLPKDRFSAERLKGVDSTLKIQPAKLEDSAVYLCASSSTDTQYFGPGTRLTVL.

The chain combines TRBV6-6 with TRBJ2-7; D may be TRBD1 (5 bases). Trimming shortened V by 6 bases and J by 3 bases, and 12 bases separated the two germline ends. CDR1 is MNHNY, CDR2 SVGAGI, per germline (reference sequence). The CDR3 is 13 amino acids. This chain's CDR3 is CASSITDSYEQYF. For the CDR3, the DNA is TGTGCCAGCAGCATTACCGACAGCTACGAGCAGTACTTC.

This rearrangement joins TRBV6-5 to TRBJ1-1, with D perhaps TRBD1 (5 bases). Trimming took off 6 bases at V and 1 base at J, with 15 bases between the two ends. This CDR3 has 15 residues. Germline CDR1 and CDR2: MNHEY and SVGAGI. CDR3: CASRDIDRPNTEAFF. The CDR3 DNA follows: TGTGCCAGCAGGGATATAGACAGACCGAACACTGAAGCTTTCTTT.

This chain connects TRBV7-9 to TRBJ2-5, with D tentatively TRBD2 (6 bases). Trimming took 5 bases from V and 5 from J, leaving 15 bases between them. CDR3 length: 14 amino acids. Germline CDR1 and CDR2: SEHNR and FQNEAQ (reference sequence). The CDR3, as DNA: TGTGCCAGCAGCCGCGGGGTTCAGGGCGAGACCCAGTACTTC. Amino acids: CASSRGVQGETQYF.

The V call is TRBV4-2, the J call TRBJ1-3, with D hard to call. Per the germline V gene, CDR1 is LGHNA and CDR2 is YNFKEQ. Trimming removed 0 bases at V and 4 bases at J, with 4 bases between. The CDR3 runs to 13 residues. In DNA, the CDR3 is TGTGCCAGCAGCCAAGAGGGAGGAAACACCATATATTTT. Its protein is CASSQEGGNTIYF.

This clone was found once. The chain joins TRBV4-3 to TRBJ2-7; no reliable D call. V lost 4 bases and J lost 2, with 15 bases in between. The germline CDR1 and CDR2 sequences are LGHNA and YSLEER. This CDR3 comprises 15 residues. CDR3: CASSPSLGPAYEQYF. CDR3 sequence (DNA): TGCGCCAGCAGCCCTTCACTCGGTCCGGCCTACGAGCAGTACTTC.

This rearrangement joins TRBV7-9 to TRBJ2-1; TRBD1 or TRBD2 may be the D gene (5 bases each). The V end was cut by 4 bases, the J end by 2 bases, with 9 bases between. The V gene's germline CDR1 is SEHNR and CDR2 FQNEAQ (reference sequence). The CDR3 is made up of 14 amino acids. In DNA, the CDR3 is TGTGCCAGCAGCTCGTTGGGGGCCTACAATGAGCAGTTCTTC. Protein: CASSSLGAYNEQFF. Based on the CDR3 plus reference TRBV7-9 and TRBJ2-1, the full variable domain is DTGVSQNPRHKITKRGQNVTFRCDPISEHNRLYWYRQTLGQGPEFLTYFQNEAQLEKSRLLSDRFSAERPKGSFSTLEIQRTEQGDSAMYLCASSSLGAYNEQFFGPGTRLTVL.

The chain carries TRBV7-2 and TRBJ1-1; no clear D gene. V was shortened by 4 bases and J by 0 bases, with 9 bases between the two germline ends. This CDR3 region has 14 residues. CDR1 is SGHTA, CDR2 FQGNSA, per germline. The chain's CDR3 is CASSYDGMNTEAFF. CDR3 nucleotides: TGTGCCAGCAGCTATGACGGAATGAACACTGAAGCTTTCTTT. The full variable domain, completed using reference TRBV7-2 and TRBJ1-1, is GAGVSQSPSNKVTEKGKDVELRCDPISGHTALYWYRQSLGQGLEFLIYFQGNSAPDKSGLPSDRFSAERTGGSVSTLTIQRTQQEDSAVYLCASSYDGMNTEAFFGQGTRLTVV.